The clone carrying this TCR beta chain was counted only a few times. The source of the sample is a study of blood T cell repertoires in COVID-19. At the level of the study: PBMCs, B-cell-depleted T cells, or T cells provided the cDNA or gDNA that made up the material.

Germline values: CDR1 MNHEY, CDR2 SVGAGI. The CDR3 covers 14 residues. The ends lost 6 bases at V and 3 bases at J; junction bases unmatched: 4. Original methodology: By means of reference gene primer amplification, nucleated cell counts were estimated. Some clones are missing from TCRdb's copy, which holds only in-frame ones; the method was immunoSEQ multiplex PCR. V and J calls and clone size come straight from that table; D and trimming were deduced from the DNA. This repertoire shows 120,000 or so clones, 75% to 85% found once; its top ten account for around 4%. The V and J genes are TRBV6-5 and TRBJ1-1; 10 nucleotides line up with TRBD1. The source is a woman between 45 and 65 years old with acute or convalescent COVID-19. Material: peripheral blood. This chain's CDR3 is CASSETGGYTEAFF. CDR3 nucleotides: TGTGCCAGCAGCGAGACAGGGGGCTACACTGAAGCTTTCTTT.